The 6 T cell receptor beta chains below were found in one sample sequenced in a study of identical twins (dated by TCRdb to the mid-2010s). Receptor amplification or capture employed 5' RACE. Reads for this sample came from an Illumina HiSeq 2000. In TCRdb, the public reads were trimmed at Q25 with fastp and aligned with MiXCR, with productive beta chains retained. Each record represents a unique CDR3 protein, reported with the most common genes and DNA among its rows. In this sample the table shows about 570,000 distinct CDR3 sequences, roughly 9.9% of which occur a single time. Of the sample, more than 2.5% falls within the top ten clones. A further study also used this sample, focusing on yellow fever vaccine responses in identical twins.

The sample consisted of PBMCs. The receptors derive from a woman under 30 in good health.

This chain connects TRBV12-3 or TRBV12-4 to TRBJ1-2, with TRBD1 as a possible D gene (6 bases). Trimming cost V 6 bases and J 12 bases, with 14 bases left between them. The CDR3 sequence is 11 residues long. CDR3 protein: CASRKQGPHTF. DNA of the CDR3: TGTGCCAGCAGGAAACAGGGCCCTCACACCTTC.

This clonotype was seen at least ten times. This rearrangement joins TRBV20-1 to TRBJ2-3; TRBD1 or TRBD2 may be the D gene (5 bases each). The CDR3 is 13 amino acids. V lost 2 bases, J lost 7 bases, and 13 bases lay in between. In germline, CDR1 is DFQATT, CDR2 SNEGSKA (reference sequence). CDR3 DNA: TGCAGTGCTAGAACGGGGACGTATCATACGCAGTATTTT. This codes for CSARTGTYHTQYF.

This clonotype came up many times. The rearrangement uses TRBV28 and TRBJ2-5; unclear D gene. The CDR3 runs to 14 residues. The V gene lost 4 bases and the J gene lost 3 bases, with 12 bases spanning the gap. Germline-derived CDR1 and CDR2 are MDHEN and SYDVKM. Here the CDR3 reads CASSSTGREETQYF. The CDR3 nucleotides read TGTGCCAGCAGTTCCACTGGACGGGAAGAGACCCAGTACTTC.

Many counts were recorded for this clonotype. The chain links TRBV6-2 or TRBV6-3 to TRBJ1-6; 7 nucleotides align to TRBD1. The CDR3 has 14 amino acids. V was clipped by 2 bases and J by 9 bases; unmatched bases: 4. The germline gives CDR1 MNHEY, CDR2 SVGEGT. CDR3 coding DNA: TGTGCCAGCAGTTACGGACAGGAAAGTTCACCCCTCCACTTT. It is translated as CASSYGQESSPLHF.

There are many counts of this clonotype. The chain carries TRBV20-1 and TRBJ2-7; TRBD1 matches 9 bases. The CDR3 has 16 residues. Germline V gene lookup returns CDR1 DFQATT and CDR2 SNEGSKA (reference sequence). Germline trimming cut 0 bases from V and 4 bases from J; bases unmatched to any gene: 10. The CDR3: CSARDLFGTGTYEQYF. The CDR3 coding sequence is TGCAGTGCTAGAGATCTTTTCGGGACAGGGACTTACGAGCAGTACTTC.

This clonotype has only a few counts. This chain uses TRBV24-1 with TRBJ2-1; D not resolved. The CDR3 loop spans 16 amino acids. V lost 0 bases and J lost 3, with 11 bases in between. Germline V gene data show CDR1 as KGHDR and CDR2 as SFDVKD. The DNA of the CDR3 is TGTGCCACCAGTGATTTGGTGCCGGGTGGCTACAATGAGCAGTTCTTC. It codes for CATSDLVPGGYNEQFF.